The clone carrying this T cell receptor (beta chain) has just a few counts. The sample's time point: newly diagnosed GD, antithyroid drugs for less than 3 months. Construction of the TCR library relied on RNA isolated from PBMCs. The entry originates in a study of regulatory T cells in long-lasting Graves disease. Study-wide background: Graves' patients, newly diagnosed, had taken antithyroid drugs under 3 months.

The germline V and J ends were trimmed by 6 bases and 2 bases, with 14 bases remaining between them. This CDR3 contains 15 residues. CDR1 and CDR2 (germline): LNHDA, SQIVND (reference sequence). With iRepertoire HTBI primers and Arm-PCR of CDR3 regions, TCR beta libraries were built. TCRdb called the multiplex PCR reads again in MiXCR, with one record for every CDR3 protein. The top ten hold 20% of the sample, which has roughly 350,000 distinct CDR3 sequences, roughly 17% seen once. These sequences were also reported in another study, on T cells in Graves' hyperthyroidism and ophthalmopathy. That work contributes: Clinical symptoms, serum thyroxine, TRAb, thyroid ultrasound and orbital computed tomography informed diagnoses. Researchers found most expanded thyroid clonotypes above 0.001 in blood as well.

The sequencing here drew on peripheral blood mononuclear cells (PBMCs), taken at new diagnosis, from a patient treated with antithyroid drugs. This receptor was identified in a woman under 30 with Graves disease. The genes are TRBV19 and TRBJ1-5; D might be TRBD1 (6 bases). CDR3 amino acids: CASRSFPGGNQPQHF. The CDR3 nucleotides are TGTGCCAGTAGGAGTTTTCCAGGGGGCAATCAGCCCCAGCATTTT.